The clone carrying this TCR beta chain is a singleton in its sample. Assay used: immunoSEQ multiplex PCR; TCRdb lists only in-frame clones, some missing. The sample holds hundreds of thousands of clones, around four fifths seen once. This record belongs to a study of blood T cell repertoires in COVID-19. Study background: T cells, B-cell-depleted T cells, or PBMCs supplied cDNA or gDNA.

Trimming cost V 5 bases and J 2 bases, with 17 bases left between them. The CDR3 is made up of 16 amino acids. Germline CDR1 is LNHDA and CDR2 is SQIVND (reference sequence). The rearrangement links TRBV19 to TRBJ2-3; D possibly corresponds to TRBD1 (6 bases). This receptor was taken from a woman aged 50 to 60 with active or convalescent COVID-19. Material: peripheral blood. DNA for the CDR3: TGTGCCAGTAGTGAAGGTCAGGGGCGGAACACAGATACGCAGTATTTT. This sequence encodes CASSEGQGRNTDTQYF.